These 19 T cell receptor beta chains originate from one sample sequenced in a study of T cell repertoires in cytomegalovirus infection. TCRdb recomputed calls from the reads with MiXCR, one row per CDR3 protein. The data show about 530,000 distinct CDR3 sequences, around 27% seen once. The sequencing input was PBMCs. The receptors derive from a human donor in good health (CMV status not recorded). Some clones in this sample may be carry-over from other donors' samples.

This clonotype has more than one count but fewer than ten. The CDR3 bases are TGTGCCAGTCGGAGACGGCCAAATGAAAAACTGTTTTTT. It yields the protein CASRRRPNEKLFF. The chain couples TRBV12-3 or TRBV12-4 to TRBJ1-4; the D is unclear. Between the trimmed V and J ends, which lost 9 bases and 5 bases, there was a span of 13 bases. The CDR3 runs to 13 residues.

This clonotype has only a few counts. This CDR3 is CASNLLTGSSYEQYF. Written as DNA, the CDR3 is TGTGCCAGCAATCTCTTGACAGGGAGCTCCTACGAGCAGTACTTC. This sequence joins TRBV2 and TRBJ2-7, with 7 bases identical to TRBD1. Looked up from germline, CDR1 is SNHLY and CDR2 is FYNNEI. V lost 7 bases and J lost 0; bases outside the gene matches: 9. The CDR3 extends over 15 amino acids.

V is TRBV19 and J is TRBJ2-5; 7 positions agree with TRBD2. With 5 bases clipped from V and 2 bases from J, the junction kept 8 bases outside the gene matches. The germline V gene encodes CDR1 LNHDA and CDR2 SQIVND (reference sequence). This CDR3 contains 15 residues. The CDR3 loop is CASSGGGTTQETQYF. CDR3 bases: TGTGCCAGTAGTGGCGGCGGGACTACACAAGAGACCCAGTACTTC.

This clonotype was counted ten times or more. The chain is built from TRBV7-2 and TRBJ2-1; TRBD2 agrees at 7 bases. The J segment lost 3 bases and the V segment lost 0 bases, leaving 17 bases of the junction unmatched. CDR3 size: 20 residues. In germline, CDR1 is SGHTA, CDR2 FQGNSA. Here the CDR3 reads CASSLALASGVGSNYNEQFF. CDR3 bases: TGTGCCAGCAGCTTAGCGCTGGCTAGCGGAGTGGGTTCTAACTACAATGAGCAGTTCTTC.

This rearrangement joins TRBV6-2 or TRBV6-3 to TRBJ2-6; possible D gene TRBD2, 6 bases. Deletions cut 2 bases from V and 2 bases from J, with 7 bases between. The CDR3 runs to 15 residues. Per germline, CDR1 MNHEY and CDR2 SVGEGT. The CDR3 reads CASSYRRAGANVLTF. The CDR3 DNA follows: TGTGCCAGCAGTTACAGGAGGGCTGGGGCCAACGTCCTGACTTTC.

The chain couples TRBV30 to TRBJ1-6; the D gene is possibly TRBD1 (5 bases). The CDR3 has 15 amino acids. CDR1 GTSNPN and CDR2 SVGIG come from the germline V gene (reference sequence). With 4 bases removed from V and 9 bases from J, the gap between germline ends came to 19 bases. The CDR3 spells CAWTPLGLGSSPLHF. CDR3 in DNA: TGTGCCTGGACCCCGTTGGGGCTCGGGAGTTCACCCCTCCACTTT.

This clonotype was observed at least ten times. The chain recombines TRBV7-2 with TRBJ1-5, with no clear D. This CDR3 has 16 amino acids. Germline assignment: CDR1 SGHTA and CDR2 FQGNSA. The V end lost 1 base, the J end lost 0 bases, and 10 bases lay between the germline ends. CDR3: CASSLGRTTSNQPQHF. The DNA of the CDR3 is TGTGCCAGCAGCTTAGGGCGGACTACTAGCAATCAGCCCCAGCATTTT.

The sample holds a few counts of this clonotype. V gene TRBV10-3 combines with J gene TRBJ2-3; 8 nucleotides match TRBD2. V shed 4 bases and J 4 bases; nucleotides not matched to a gene: 7. The CDR3 length is 15 residues. Germline CDR1 reads ENHRY; CDR2 reads SYGVKD. CDR3 bases: TGTGCCATCAGTGCAATGAGCGGGAGCTCAGATACGCAGTATTTT. It specifies CAISAMSGSSDTQYF.

There are a few counts of this clonotype. The CDR3 here is CASSLGPRGGRWPDTQYF. CDR3 DNA: TGTGCCAGCAGCCTCGGGCCGCGCGGCGGGAGATGGCCAGATACGCAGTATTTT. The V call is TRBV11-3, the J call TRBJ2-3, with 7 nucleotides matching TRBD2. Germline CDR1 and CDR2: SGHNT and YENEEA. V lost 5 bases, J lost 4 bases, and 18 bases stayed unmatched. The length of the CDR3 is 18 residues.

V usage is TRBV4-3 and J usage is TRBJ2-1, with 15 bases that match TRBD2. Germline-derived CDR1 and CDR2 are LGHNA and YSLEER. This CDR3 region has 19 residues. V shed 0 bases and J 4 bases; nucleotides not matched to a gene: 7. The chain's CDR3 is CASSQDPGTSGRLYNEQFF. The DNA for the CDR3 is TGCGCCAGCAGCCAAGATCCCGGGACTAGCGGGAGGCTTTACAATGAGCAGTTCTTC.

There are a few counts of this clonotype. The V call is TRBV6-1, the J call TRBJ2-1, with D maybe TRBD1 (5 bases). Trimming shortened V by 5 bases and J by 9 bases, and 23 bases separated the two germline ends. The CDR3 runs 16 residues. Per the germline V gene, CDR1 is MNHNS and CDR2 is SASEGT. Here the CDR3 reads CASSYVRARLRGEQFF. DNA for the CDR3: TGTGCCAGCAGTTATGTCAGGGCCCGACTTAGGGGTGAGCAGTTCTTC.

This chain links TRBV11-1 with TRBJ2-5; TRBD2 agrees at 8 bases. With 5 bases clipped from V and 5 bases from J, the junction kept 7 bases outside the gene matches. This CDR3 contains 14 residues. In germline, CDR1 is SGHAT, CDR2 FQDESV (reference sequence). The CDR3 region has the DNA TGTGCCAGCAGCCATACTAGCGGTTGGGAGACCCAGTACTTC. This sequence encodes CASSHTSGWETQYF.

The gene calls are TRBV24-1 and TRBJ2-1, with TRBD2 matching over 7 bases. With V trimmed by 6 bases and J by 8 bases, 12 bases remained unmatched. Germline V gene data show CDR1 as KGHDR and CDR2 as SFDVKD. The CDR3 sequence is 15 residues long. CDR3 region: CATSPGRREWDEQFF. CDR3 nucleotide sequence: TGTGCCACCAGTCCAGGGCGGCGGGAGTGGGATGAGCAGTTCTTC.

This chain uses TRBV30 with TRBJ2-1; 10 bases map to TRBD2. The junction had 0 bases not matched to a gene; V was cut back by 1 base and J by 6 bases. CDR3 length: 13 amino acids. The V gene's germline CDR1 is GTSNPN and CDR2 SVGIG (reference sequence). CDR3 amino acids: CAWSGLAGNEQFF. The DNA of the CDR3 is TGTGCCTGGAGTGGACTAGCGGGCAATGAGCAGTTCTTC.

This clonotype appeared a few times. The rearrangement links TRBV2 to TRBJ2-5, with a weak D call TRBD2 (6 bases). With 3 bases removed from V and 4 bases from J, the gap between germline ends came to 9 bases. CDR3 length: 13 residues. Germline assignment: CDR1 SNHLY and CDR2 FYNNEI. CDR3 sequence: CASSEGLRETQYF. The CDR3, as DNA: TGTGCCAGCAGTGAGGGACTTAGAGAGACCCAGTACTTC.

The chain carries TRBV12-3 or TRBV12-4 and TRBJ2-1, with D uncertain. The CDR3 contains 13 residues. V was clipped by 7 bases and J by 1 base, with 8 bases between them. The CDR3 region is CASTWRSYNEQFF. Written as DNA, the CDR3 is TGTGCCAGCACCTGGCGGTCCTACAATGAGCAGTTCTTC.

The CDR3 sequence: CASSIYGTSSYNEQFF. The CDR3 region has the DNA TGTGCCAGTAGTATATATGGGACGAGCTCCTACAATGAGCAGTTCTTC. The gene calls are TRBV19 and TRBJ2-1, with D perhaps being TRBD1 or TRBD2 (5 bases each). This CDR3 has 16 residues. Germline V gives CDR1 LNHDA, CDR2 SQIVND (reference sequence). V dropped 2 bases and J dropped 0 bases, with 11 bases sitting between them.

This clonotype has a count of ten or more. The gene calls are TRBV7-8 and TRBJ2-1; 8 bases match TRBD2. This CDR3 has 12 amino acids. Germline CDR1 reads SGHVS; CDR2 reads FQNEAQ. V dropped 5 bases and J dropped 9; count of bases not matched to a gene: 3. The CDR3 nucleotides are TGTGCCAGCAGCAAAACTAGCGGTGAGCAGTTCTTC. Translated: CASSKTSGEQFF.

V is TRBV5-1 and J is TRBJ2-5; 8 positions match TRBD1. Germline trimming cut 1 base from V and 6 bases from J; bases unmatched to any gene: 17. This CDR3 comprises 18 residues. Germline CDR1 and CDR2: SGHRS and YFSETQ. CDR3: CASSLLAGGQVAGKTQYF. The CDR3 coding sequence is TGCGCCAGCAGCTTGTTGGCAGGGGGCCAGGTAGCCGGAAAGACCCAGTACTTC.